This TCR beta chain was captured by sequencing in a study of graft-versus-host responses after intestinal transplantation. Study-level background: The whole recipient group had anti-thymocyte globulin induction followed by tacrolimus and steroids for 2 to 3 years. Study results and limitations: Allografts of patients with graft-donor T cell macrochimerism showed high graft-versus-host to host-versus-graft clone ratios. Early after transplant, HvG clones declined as circulating GvH clones peaked. GvH clones surfaced in recipient marrow, some emerging earlier in ileum or blood.

On this clone itself: What it binds is unknown.

This CDR3 contains 12 residues. Profiling relied on immunoSEQ multiplex PCR, and the TCRdb table lists in-frame clones only, not all of them. The data show about 98,000 clones, with less than 90% seen just once and 17% held by the top ten. The TCR was taken from a human donor who received an intestinal transplant. The starting material was unstimulated CD8+ T cells sorted from spleen or lymph node cells, obtained before intestinal transplant. The chain uses TRBV21-1 and TRBJ1-2; the D call in the table, TRBD1, was not verified against the DNA. TRBV21-1 is designated a pseudogene. CDR3 nucleotide sequence: TGTGCCAGCTTGGGACAGGGTTGGGGCTACACCTTC. Translating gives CASLGQGWGYTF.